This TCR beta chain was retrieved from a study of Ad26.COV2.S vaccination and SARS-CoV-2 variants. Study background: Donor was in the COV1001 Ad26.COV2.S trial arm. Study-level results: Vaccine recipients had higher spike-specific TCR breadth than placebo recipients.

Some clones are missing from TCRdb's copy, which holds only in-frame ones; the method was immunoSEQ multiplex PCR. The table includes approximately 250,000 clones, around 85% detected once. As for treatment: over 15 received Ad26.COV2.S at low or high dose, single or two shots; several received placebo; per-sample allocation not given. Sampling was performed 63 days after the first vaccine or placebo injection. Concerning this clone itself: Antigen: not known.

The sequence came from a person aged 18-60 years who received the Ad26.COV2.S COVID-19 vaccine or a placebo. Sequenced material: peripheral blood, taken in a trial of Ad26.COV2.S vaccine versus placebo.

The CDR3 DNA reads TGTGCCAGCAGCTTAGAGGCAGGAGCTATTGGAAACACCATATATTTT. Translation: CASSLEAGAIGNTIYF. This sequence joins TRBV7-9 and TRBJ1-3; D remains ambiguous. This CDR3 contains 16 residues. Germline values: CDR1 SEHNR, CDR2 FQNEAQ (reference sequence). Trimming removed 1 base from V and 3 bases from J, with 13 bases in between.